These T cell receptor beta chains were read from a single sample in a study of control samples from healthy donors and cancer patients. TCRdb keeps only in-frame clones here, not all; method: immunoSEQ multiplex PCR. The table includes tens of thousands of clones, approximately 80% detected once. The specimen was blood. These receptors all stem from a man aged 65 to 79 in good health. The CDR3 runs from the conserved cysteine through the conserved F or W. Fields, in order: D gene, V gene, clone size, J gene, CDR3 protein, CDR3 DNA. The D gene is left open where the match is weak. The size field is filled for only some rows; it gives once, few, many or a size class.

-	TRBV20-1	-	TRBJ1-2	CSAQGYYGYTF	TGCAGTGCTCAGGGGTACTATGGCTACACCTTC
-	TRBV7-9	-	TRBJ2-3	CASSLKDTQYF	TGTGCCAGCAGCTTGAAAGATACGCAGTATTTT
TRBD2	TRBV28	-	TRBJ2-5	CASSGWTSGQETQYF	TGTGCCAGCAGTGGCTGGACTAGCGGCCAAGAGACCCAGTACTTC
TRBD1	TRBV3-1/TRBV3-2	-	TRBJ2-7	CASSQGQRNYEQYF	TGTGCCAGCAGCCAGGGACAGCGGAACTACGAGCAGTACTTC
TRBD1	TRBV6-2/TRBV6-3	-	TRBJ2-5	CASSYYGQGETQYF	TGTGCCAGCAGTTACTACGGACAGGGTGAGACCCAGTACTTC
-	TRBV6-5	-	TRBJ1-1	CASSYGRGSTEAFF	TGTGCCAGCAGTTACGGACGGGGGAGCACTGAAGCTTTCTTT
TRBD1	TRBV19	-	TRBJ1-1	CASSQTGLGTEAFF	TGTGCCAGTAGCCAGACAGGGTTGGGCACTGAAGCTTTCTTT
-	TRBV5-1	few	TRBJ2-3	CASSVNRDTDTQYF	TGCGCCAGCAGCGTGAACCGGGACACAGATACGCAGTATTTT
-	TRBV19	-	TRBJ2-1	CASSAYRAVKNEQFF	TGTGCCAGTAGTGCTTACAGGGCGGTAAAGAATGAGCAGTTCTTC
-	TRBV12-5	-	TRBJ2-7	CASGLTDSYEQYF	TGTGCTAGTGGCCTGACAGATTCCTACGAGCAGTACTTC
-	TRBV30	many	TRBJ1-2	CAWSVRMGGYTF	TGTGCCTGGAGTGTACGGATGGGAGGCTACACCTTC
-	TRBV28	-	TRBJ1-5	CASSSGAQPQHF	TGTGCCAGCAGTTCGGGGGCTCAGCCCCAGCATTTT
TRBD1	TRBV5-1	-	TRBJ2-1	CASSWTGLIYEQFF	TGCGCCAGCAGCTGGACAGGATTGATTTATGAGCAGTTCTTC
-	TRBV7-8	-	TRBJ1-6	CASSRYRVNNSPLHF	TGTGCCAGCAGCAGATACAGGGTGAATAATTCACCCCTCCACTTT
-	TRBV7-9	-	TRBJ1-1	CASSLGPRAFF	TGTGCCAGCAGCTTAGGACCTAGGGCTTTCTTT
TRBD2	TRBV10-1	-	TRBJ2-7	CASRTPSGVVYEQYF	TGCGCCAGCAGGACTCCTAGCGGGGTAGTGTACGAGCAGTACTTC
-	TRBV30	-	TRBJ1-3	CAWTLGSSGNTIYF	TGTGCCTGGACCTTAGGGAGCTCTGGAAACACCATATATTTT
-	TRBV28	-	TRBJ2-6	CASSFMPGVAGANVLTF	TGTGCCAGCAGTTTTATGCCAGGGGTAGCTGGGGCCAACGTCCTGACTTTC
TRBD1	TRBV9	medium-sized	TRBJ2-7	CASSQGTASYEQYF	TGTGCCAGCAGCCAGGGGACAGCCTCCTACGAGCAGTACTTC
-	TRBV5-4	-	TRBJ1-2	CASSERTAPYGYTF	TGTGCCAGCAGCGAGAGGACAGCCCCCTATGGCTACACCTTC
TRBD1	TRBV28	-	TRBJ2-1	CASSTPAGTGNEQFF	TGTGCCAGCAGTACCCCGGCCGGGACAGGGAATGAGCAGTTCTTC
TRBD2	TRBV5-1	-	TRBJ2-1	CASSLGTSINEQFF	TGCGCCAGCAGCTTGGGGACTAGTATCAATGAGCAGTTCTTC
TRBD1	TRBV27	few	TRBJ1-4	CASSLFGTGGLLLFF	TGTGCCAGCAGTTTATTCGGGACAGGGGGTCTATTGCTGTTTTTT
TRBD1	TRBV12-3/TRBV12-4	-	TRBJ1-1	CASSDRGDSFF	TGTGCCAGCAGCGACAGGGGGGATTCTTTCTTT
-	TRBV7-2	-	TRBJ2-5	CASSLAQGSARTQYF	TGTGCCAGCAGCTTAGCACAGGGATCGGCGAGGACCCAGTACTTC
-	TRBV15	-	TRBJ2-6	CATSRQGGAGANVLTF	TGTGCCACCAGCAGGCAAGGGGGGGCTGGGGCCAACGTCCTGACTTTC
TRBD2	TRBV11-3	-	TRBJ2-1	CASSPGASGDSYNEQFF	TGTGCCAGCAGCCCCGGTGCGAGCGGGGACTCCTACAATGAGCAGTTCTTC
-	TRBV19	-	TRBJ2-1	CASSMAGTSGNGQFF	TGTGCCAGTAGTATGGCGGGGACCTCCGGCAATGGGCAGTTCTTC
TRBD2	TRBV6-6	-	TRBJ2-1	CASSYGRGGYNEQFF	TGTGCCAGCAGTTACGGGCGGGGGGGCTACAATGAGCAGTTCTTC
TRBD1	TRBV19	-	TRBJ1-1	CASSIRGTGKVEAFF	TGTGCCAGTAGTATAAGAGGGACAGGGAAGGTAGAAGCTTTCTTT
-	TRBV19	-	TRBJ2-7	CASSMGTSSKYF	TGTGCCAGTAGTATGGGGACATCATCAAAGTACTTC